The 10 T cell receptor beta chains presented below share a single source sample, sequenced in a study of OX40 agonist ivuxolimab in advanced cancers. TCRdb keeps only in-frame clones here, not all; method: immunoSEQ multiplex PCR. The sample carries 34,000 or so clones, roughly four fifths recorded once. This specimen was CD4+ or CD8+ T cells sorted from blood, taken in a trial of the OX40 agonist ivuxolimab. All receptors come from an adult with an advanced solid tumor such as melanoma, head and neck, liver or kidney cancer.

This clone has a handful of counts. The J gene is TRBJ1-6, the V gene TRBV9; D unclear. Germline lookup yields CDR1 SGDLS and CDR2 YYNGEE. This CDR3 is 15 amino acids long. Between the trimmed V and J ends, which lost 0 bases and 7 bases, there was a span of 11 bases. The CDR3 is CASSVVGGANSPLHF. The CDR3, as DNA: TGTGCCAGCAGCGTAGTTGGTGGAGCAAATTCACCCCTCCACTTT. The full variable domain, with the rest looked up from reference TRBV9 and TRBJ1-6, is DSGVTQTPKHLITATGQRVTLRCSPRSGDLSVYWYQQSLDQGLQFLIQYYNGEERAKGNILERFSAQQFPDLHSELNLSSLELGDSALYFCASSVVGGANSPLHFGNGTRLTVT.

The rearrangement uses TRBV25-1 and TRBJ2-7; D call uncertain. Germline lookup yields CDR1 MGHDK and CDR2 SYGVNS. The CDR3 runs 14 residues. The germline V and J ends were trimmed by 3 bases and 0 bases, with 9 bases remaining between them. The CDR3 nucleotides read TGTGCCAGCAGTGAGGTTTTGAGCTCCTACGAGCAGTACTTC. This sequence encodes CASSEVLSSYEQYF.

The chain uses TRBV27 and TRBJ2-3; TRBD1 matches 9 bases. Trimming at V came to 5 bases and at J to 1 base, leaving 7 bases not matched to a gene. The CDR3 runs 16 residues. Germline loops: CDR1 MNHEY, CDR2 SMNVEV (reference sequence). The CDR3 loop is CASSLWTGARTDTQYF. DNA for the CDR3: TGTGCCAGCAGTCTCTGGACAGGGGCCCGCACAGATACGCAGTATTTT.

The chain is built from TRBV2 and TRBJ1-1; D gene ambiguous. The V gene's germline CDR1 is SNHLY and CDR2 FYNNEI. This CDR3 has 14 amino acids. V was trimmed by 11 bases and J by 0 bases, leaving 16 bases between them. The CDR3 spells CAGPRSNLNTEAFF. The CDR3 DNA reads as TGTGCCGGCCCGAGGTCCAATTTGAACACTGAAGCTTTCTTT. Full variable domain (rest looked up from reference TRBV2 and TRBJ1-1): EPEVTQTPSHQVTQMGQEVILRCVPISNHLYFYWYRQILGQKVEFLVSFYNNEISEKSEIFDDQFSVERPDGSNFTLKIRSTKLEDSAMYFCAGPRSNLNTEAFFGQGTRLTVV.

The chain uses TRBV19 and TRBJ2-3; TRBD1 aligns across 11 bases. V shed 5 bases and J 5 bases; nucleotides not matched to a gene: 3. The length of the CDR3 is 14 residues. Germline V gene lookup returns CDR1 LNHDA and CDR2 SQIVND (reference sequence). The CDR3 here is CASSGQGAGDTQYF. The CDR3 DNA reads as TGTGCCAGTAGTGGACAGGGGGCGGGAGATACGCAGTATTTT.

V usage is TRBV6-1 and J usage is TRBJ1-1; no clear D. CDR1 MNHNS and CDR2 SASEGT come from the germline V gene. The CDR3 loop spans 14 amino acids. The V and J ends lost 5 bases and 1 base respectively, with 11 bases between them. The CDR3 sequence is CASSPGHKNTEAFF. In DNA form, the CDR3 reads TGTGCCAGCAGTCCGGGCCACAAGAACACTGAAGCTTTCTTT.

This rearrangement joins TRBV4-2 to TRBJ2-5; 8 bases agree with TRBD2. Trimming took 0 bases from V and 4 from J; bases not matched to a gene: 10. The CDR3 is 17 amino acids. The V gene's germline CDR1 is LGHNA and CDR2 YNFKEQ. CDR3 nucleotide sequence: TGTGCCAGCAGCCAAGAGGGAGTCGGGGGGGCCAGAGAGACCCAGTACTTC. Residues: CASSQEGVGGARETQYF.

This clone was detected only once. The CDR3 bases are TGTGCCAGCAGCTCTCGGAGAAATGGGGCCAACGTCCTGACTTTC. Amino acid sequence: CASSSRRNGANVLTF. The chain has TRBV7-7 and TRBJ2-6, with D uncertain. CDR1 and CDR2 (germline): SSHAT, FNYEAQ (reference sequence). This CDR3 has 15 residues. Trimming pared 4 bases from V and 3 bases from J, leaving 10 bases between.

The chain uses TRBV10-3 and TRBJ1-1, with D hard to call. Trimming cost V 6 bases and J 7 bases, with 12 bases left between them. CDR3 length: 12 amino acids. Germline assignment: CDR1 ENHRY and CDR2 SYGVKD. The CDR3 nucleotides read TGTGCCATCAGATCAGACCGCGTTGAAGCTTTCTTT. This translates into CAIRSDRVEAFF.

The chain is built from TRBV6-6 and TRBJ2-1; the match to TRBD2 covers 7 bases. Germline CDR1 MNHNY, CDR2 SVGAGI (reference sequence). This CDR3 comprises 16 residues. The J segment lost 3 bases and the V segment lost 2 bases, leaving 7 bases of the junction unmatched. The CDR3 DNA follows: TGTGCCAGCAGTTACCCCCCAACTAGCGTCTACAATGAGCAGTTCTTC. Translated: CASSYPPTSVYNEQFF.